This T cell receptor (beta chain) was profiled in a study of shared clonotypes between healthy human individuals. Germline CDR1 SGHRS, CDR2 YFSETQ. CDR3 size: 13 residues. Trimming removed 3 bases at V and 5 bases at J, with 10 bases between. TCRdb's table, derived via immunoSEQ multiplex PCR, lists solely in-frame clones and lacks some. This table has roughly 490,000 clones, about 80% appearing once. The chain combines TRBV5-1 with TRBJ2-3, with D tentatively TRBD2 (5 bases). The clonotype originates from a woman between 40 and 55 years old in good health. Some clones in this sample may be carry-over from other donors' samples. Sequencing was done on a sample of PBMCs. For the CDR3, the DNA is TGCGCCAGCAGCTCGGCACGGGGAGATACGCAGTATTTT. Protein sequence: CASSSARGDTQYF.